What follows are 9 T cell receptor beta chains derived from one specimen sequenced in a study of early T cells in non-severe SARS-CoV-2 infection. MiXCR, run by TCRdb on the 5' RACE reads, gives a single entry per CDR3 protein. The repertoire has about 68,000 distinct CDR3 sequences, 9.5% to 15% of them found once; the top ten carry over 1.5%. The source material was whole blood. The source is an adult who was a healthcare worker with PCR-confirmed SARS-CoV-2 infection or an uninfected control (not recorded which).

V is TRBV5-1 and J is TRBJ1-5; no firm D call. CDR3 length equals 11 residues. The germline gives CDR1 SGHRS, CDR2 YFSETQ. V was shortened by 2 bases and J by 7 bases, with 4 bases between the two germline ends. The CDR3 nucleotides are TGCGCCAGCAGCTTCGGGCAGCCCCAGCATTTT. It specifies CASSFGQPQHF.

J is TRBJ1-2 and V is TRBV20-1, with 7 nucleotides matching TRBD1. V lost 6 bases to trimming and J lost 8 bases; unmatched junction nucleotides: 9. The CDR3 runs to 12 residues. Germline V gene data show CDR1 as DFQATT and CDR2 as SNEGSKA (reference sequence). Here the CDR3 DNA reads TGCAGTGCCCCTCGACAGGGCGCCGGCTACACCTTC. Its protein is CSAPRQGAGYTF.

This clonotype was seen many times. The CDR3 spells CASCAEPGRPYNSPLHF. CDR3 nucleotides: TGTGCCAGCTGTGCGGAACCGGGCAGGCCCTATAATTCACCCCTCCACTTT. This chain uses TRBV2 with TRBJ1-6; D gene uncertain. The CDR3 contains 17 residues. V gave up 8 bases and J gave up 2 bases, with 19 bases separating them. Germline CDR1 reads SNHLY; CDR2 reads FYNNEI.

Turning to this clonotype: Compared with germline, one end of the junction differs, possibly owing to a read error. The chain carries TRBV14 and TRBJ2-3; D is unresolved. In germline, CDR1 is SGHDN, CDR2 FVKESK. This CDR3 has 11 residues. CDR3 DNA sequence: TGTGCCAGCAGCCAAGGATTCGTAGCTGTTTTT. Its translation: CASSQGFVAVF.

In its sample, this clonotype was seen a few times. This rearrangement joins TRBV19 to TRBJ2-4, with a weak D call TRBD2 (7 bases). The length of the CDR3 is 14 residues. Trimming took 2 bases from V and 10 from J, leaving 15 bases between them. Per the germline V gene, CDR1 is LNHDA and CDR2 is SQIVND (reference sequence). CDR3 bases: TGTGCCAGTAGTATATATCGCGGGGGCCCTATTCAGTACTTC. Its protein is CASSIYRGGPIQYF.

This clonotype appeared a few times. The V and J genes are TRBV29-1 and TRBJ1-1, with 7 bases identical to TRBD1. This CDR3 comprises 11 residues. V lost 5 bases, J lost 7 bases, and 4 bases stayed unmatched. Looked up from germline, CDR1 is SQVTM and CDR2 is ANQGSEA. The CDR3 loop is CSVPGTDEAFF. As DNA, the CDR3 is TGCAGCGTTCCCGGGACAGATGAAGCTTTCTTT.

This clonotype occurred many times. This rearrangement joins TRBV20-1 to TRBJ1-2; no clear D. Trimming cost V 2 bases and J 2 bases, with 12 bases left between them. The CDR3 has 14 residues. Germline values: CDR1 DFQATT, CDR2 SNEGSKA (reference sequence). For the CDR3, the DNA is TGCAGTGCTAGACCAACTCTATGGAACTATGGCTACACCTTC. It is translated as CSARPTLWNYGYTF.

This clonotype was observed once. The chain joins TRBV5-1 to TRBJ2-4, with 8 bases matching TRBD1. The CDR3 extends over 16 amino acids. The trim removed 3 bases at V and 3 bases at J, leaving 8 bases unmatched. CDR1 and CDR2 from the germline V gene are SGHRS and YFSETQ. This CDR3 is CASSYTGTGDKNIQYF. The DNA for the CDR3 is TGCGCCAGCAGCTACACCGGGACAGGAGACAAAAACATTCAGTACTTC.

This clonotype was counted a few times. The chain is built from TRBV20-1 and TRBJ2-3; possibly TRBD1 for D (6 bases). This CDR3 contains 14 residues. The V end was cut by 0 bases, the J end by 5 bases, with 12 bases between. Germline-derived CDR1 and CDR2 are DFQATT and SNEGSKA (reference sequence). The CDR3 region has the DNA TGCAGTGCTAGAGACGACAGGCTTCGAGATACGCAGTATTTT. Translating it yields CSARDDRLRDTQYF.